This TCR beta chain was sequenced in a study of molecular identifiers for immune sequencing clone quantification. Study in general: Replicate experiments took RNA from around 18,000 or 91,000 naive CD8 cells, divided it five ways and sequenced four. Study results and limitations: Clonotypes surpassing 20 RNA copies contained over 98% of effector molecules, versus under 1% in naive cells.

With 4 bases clipped from V and 2 bases from J, the junction kept 11 bases outside the gene matches. The CDR3 covers 18 residues. CDR1 is LGHNA, CDR2 YSLEER, per germline. Points on this clonotype: Its antigen is not identified.

In TCRdb, the PCR reads were re-called with MiXCR into one record per CDR3 protein. The sample carries approximately 100,000 distinct CDR3 sequences, roughly a third recorded once. The gene calls are TRBV4-3 and TRBJ2-1; 10 bases are a match to TRBD2. The sequencing input was naive CD8+ T cells from blood, with Jurkat cell RNA spiked in. Subset defined: FACS-sorted CD8+CD4-CCR7+CD45RA+ naive T cells. The receptor's source is a human donor in good health. Some libraries in this study had Jurkat cell RNA spiked in. The CDR3 spells CASSPGPRTSGTYNEQFF. The CDR3 nucleotides read TGCGCCAGCAGCCCGGGGCCCCGAACTAGCGGGACCTACAATGAGCAGTTCTTC.